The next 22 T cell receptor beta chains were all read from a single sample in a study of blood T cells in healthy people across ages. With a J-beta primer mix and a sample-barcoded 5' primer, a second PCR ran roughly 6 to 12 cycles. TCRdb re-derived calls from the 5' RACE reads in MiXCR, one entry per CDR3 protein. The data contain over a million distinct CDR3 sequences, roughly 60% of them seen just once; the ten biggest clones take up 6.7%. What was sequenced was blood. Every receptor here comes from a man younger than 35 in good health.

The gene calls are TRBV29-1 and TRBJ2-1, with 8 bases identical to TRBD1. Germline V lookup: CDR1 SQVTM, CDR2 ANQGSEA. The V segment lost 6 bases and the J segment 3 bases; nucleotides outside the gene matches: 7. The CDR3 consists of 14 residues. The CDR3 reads CSVRSGTGYNEQFF. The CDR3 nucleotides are TGCAGCGTCCGCTCCGGGACAGGCTACAATGAGCAGTTCTTC.

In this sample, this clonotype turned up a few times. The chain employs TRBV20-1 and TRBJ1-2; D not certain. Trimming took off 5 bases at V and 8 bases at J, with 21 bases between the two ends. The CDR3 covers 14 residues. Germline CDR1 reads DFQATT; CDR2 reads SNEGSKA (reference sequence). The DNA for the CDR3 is TGCAGTGCTGTAATATGGGATGAAGGTAGCGGCTACACCTTC. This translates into CSAVIWDEGSGYTF.

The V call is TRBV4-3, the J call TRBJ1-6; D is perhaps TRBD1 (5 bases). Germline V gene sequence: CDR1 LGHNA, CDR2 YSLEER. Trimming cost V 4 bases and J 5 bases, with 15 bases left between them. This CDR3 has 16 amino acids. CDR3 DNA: TGCGCCAGCAGCCCCACAGGTTCTAGGGATAATTCACCCCTCCACTTT. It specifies CASSPTGSRDNSPLHF.

In DNA form, the CDR3 reads TGTGCCAGCATCAGAACCGGGACAGGGGGTTACGAGCAGTACTTC. Translation gives CASIRTGTGGYEQYF. The chain employs TRBV28 and TRBJ2-7; 11 bases match TRBD1. J lost 4 bases, V lost 7 bases, and 9 bases had no gene match. Germline-derived CDR1 and CDR2 are MDHEN and SYDVKM. This CDR3 region has 15 residues.

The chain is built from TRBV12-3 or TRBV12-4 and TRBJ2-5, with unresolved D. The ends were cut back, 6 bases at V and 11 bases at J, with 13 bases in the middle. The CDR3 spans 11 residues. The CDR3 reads CASRMRNEQYF. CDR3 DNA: TGTGCCAGCAGGATGAGGAATGAGCAGTACTTC.

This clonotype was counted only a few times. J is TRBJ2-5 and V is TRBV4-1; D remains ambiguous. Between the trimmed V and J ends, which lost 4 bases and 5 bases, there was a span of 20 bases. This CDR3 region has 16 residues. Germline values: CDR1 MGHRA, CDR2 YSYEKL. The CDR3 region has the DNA TGCGCCAGCAGCCTCCAGTGGGATGGATCTTTGGAGACCCAGTACTTC. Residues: CASSLQWDGSLETQYF.

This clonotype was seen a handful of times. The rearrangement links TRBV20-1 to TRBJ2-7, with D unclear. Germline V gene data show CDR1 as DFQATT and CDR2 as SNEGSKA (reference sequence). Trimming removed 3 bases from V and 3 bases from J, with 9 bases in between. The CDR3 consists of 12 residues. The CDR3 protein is CSASSGYYEQYF. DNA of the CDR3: TGCAGTGCTAGCTCCGGGTACTACGAGCAGTACTTC.

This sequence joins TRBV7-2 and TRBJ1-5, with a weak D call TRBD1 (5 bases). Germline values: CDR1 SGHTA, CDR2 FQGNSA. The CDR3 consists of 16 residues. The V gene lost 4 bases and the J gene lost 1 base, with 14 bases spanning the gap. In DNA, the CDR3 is TGTGCCAGCAGCTATCTTGGGGGTCGAAGCAATCAGCCCCAGCATTTT. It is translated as CASSYLGGRSNQPQHF.

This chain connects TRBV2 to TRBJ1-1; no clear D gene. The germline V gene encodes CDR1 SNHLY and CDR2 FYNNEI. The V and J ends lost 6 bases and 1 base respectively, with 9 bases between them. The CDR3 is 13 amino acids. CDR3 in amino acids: CASRLVSNTEAFF. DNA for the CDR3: TGTGCCAGCAGGCTCGTCTCGAACACTGAAGCTTTCTTT.

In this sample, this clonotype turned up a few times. CDR3 in amino acids: CASSLSPPTVNTQYF. CDR3 nucleotides: TGTGCCAGCAGTTTATCACCCCCGACCGTAAATACGCAGTATTTT. V and J are TRBV27 and TRBJ2-3; D gene uncertain. Germline V gene data show CDR1 as MNHEY and CDR2 as SMNVEV (reference sequence). V dropped 0 bases and J dropped 7 bases, with 14 bases sitting between them. The CDR3 is 15 residues long.

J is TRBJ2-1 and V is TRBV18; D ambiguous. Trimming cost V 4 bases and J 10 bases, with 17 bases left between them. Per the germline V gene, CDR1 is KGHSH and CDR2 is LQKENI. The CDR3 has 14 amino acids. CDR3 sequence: CASSLTLPPREQFF. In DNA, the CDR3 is TGTGCCAGCTCACTCACCTTGCCTCCAAGGGAGCAGTTCTTC.

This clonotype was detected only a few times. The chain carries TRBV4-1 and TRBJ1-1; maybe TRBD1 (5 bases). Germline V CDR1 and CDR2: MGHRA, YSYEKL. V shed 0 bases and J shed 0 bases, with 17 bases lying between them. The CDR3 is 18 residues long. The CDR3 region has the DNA TGCGCCAGCAGCCAAGAATTGGCGGGACGGAATATGAACACTGAAGCTTTCTTT. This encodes CASSQELAGRNMNTEAFF.

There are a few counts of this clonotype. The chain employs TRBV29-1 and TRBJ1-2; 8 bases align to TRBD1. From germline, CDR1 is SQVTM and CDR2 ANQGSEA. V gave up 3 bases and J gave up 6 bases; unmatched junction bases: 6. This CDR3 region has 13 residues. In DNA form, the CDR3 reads TGCAGCGTTGAGGACAGGGAAAGGGATGGCTACACCTTC. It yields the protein CSVEDRERDGYTF.

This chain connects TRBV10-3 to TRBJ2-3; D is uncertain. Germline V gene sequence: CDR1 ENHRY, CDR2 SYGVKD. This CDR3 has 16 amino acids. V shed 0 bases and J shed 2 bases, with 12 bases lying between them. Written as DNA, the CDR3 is TGTGCCATCAGTGAGTCTTTTGACGGTACCACAGATACGCAGTATTTT. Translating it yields CAISESFDGTTDTQYF.

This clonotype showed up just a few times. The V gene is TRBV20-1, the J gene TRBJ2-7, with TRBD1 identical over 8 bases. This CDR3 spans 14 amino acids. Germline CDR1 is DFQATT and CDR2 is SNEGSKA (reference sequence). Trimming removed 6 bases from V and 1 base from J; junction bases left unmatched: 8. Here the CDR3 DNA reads TGCAGTGCGGACAGGGACAGTGATTCCTACGAGCAGTACTTC. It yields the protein CSADRDSDSYEQYF.

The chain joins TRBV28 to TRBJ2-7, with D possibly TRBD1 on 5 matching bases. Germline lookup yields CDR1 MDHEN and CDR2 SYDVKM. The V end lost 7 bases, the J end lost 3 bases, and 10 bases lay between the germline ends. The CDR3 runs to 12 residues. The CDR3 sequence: CASNIGDYEQYF. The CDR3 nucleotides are TGTGCCAGCAATATAGGGGACTACGAGCAGTACTTC.

The CDR3: CASSYLKAGAHYGTQYF. DNA of the CDR3: TGTGCCAGCAGTTACCTCAAAGCGGGGGCCCATTATGGTACGCAGTATTTT. This rearrangement joins TRBV6-5 to TRBJ2-3; 8 nucleotides agree with TRBD2. Germline V gene data show CDR1 as MNHEY and CDR2 as SVGAGI. V dropped 2 bases and J dropped 8; count of bases not matched to a gene: 15. CDR3 size: 17 residues.

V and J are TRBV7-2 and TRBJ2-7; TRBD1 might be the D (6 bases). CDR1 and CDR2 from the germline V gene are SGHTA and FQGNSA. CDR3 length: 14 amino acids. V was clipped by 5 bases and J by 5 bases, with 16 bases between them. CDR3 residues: CASSAQQGWDEQYF. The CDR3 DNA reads TGTGCCAGCAGCGCACAACAGGGATGGGACGAGCAGTACTTC.

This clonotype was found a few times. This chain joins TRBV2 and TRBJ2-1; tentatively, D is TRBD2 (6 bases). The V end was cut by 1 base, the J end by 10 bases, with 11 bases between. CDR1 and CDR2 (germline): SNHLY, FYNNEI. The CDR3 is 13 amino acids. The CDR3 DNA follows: TGTGCCAGCAGTGAAGGGCCGGGGGTAGAGCAGTTCTTC. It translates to CASSEGPGVEQFF.

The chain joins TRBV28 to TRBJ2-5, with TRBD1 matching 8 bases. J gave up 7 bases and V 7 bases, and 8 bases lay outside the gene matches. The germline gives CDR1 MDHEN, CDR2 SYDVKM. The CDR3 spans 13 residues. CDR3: CASNPTGVLTQYF. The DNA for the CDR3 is TGTGCCAGCAACCCGACAGGGGTATTGACCCAGTACTTC.

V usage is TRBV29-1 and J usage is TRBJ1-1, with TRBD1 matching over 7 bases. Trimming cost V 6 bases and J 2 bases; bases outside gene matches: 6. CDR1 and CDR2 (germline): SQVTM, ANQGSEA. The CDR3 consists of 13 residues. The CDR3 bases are TGCAGCGTCCATGGACAGGCCAACACTGAAGCTTTCTTT. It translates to CSVHGQANTEAFF.

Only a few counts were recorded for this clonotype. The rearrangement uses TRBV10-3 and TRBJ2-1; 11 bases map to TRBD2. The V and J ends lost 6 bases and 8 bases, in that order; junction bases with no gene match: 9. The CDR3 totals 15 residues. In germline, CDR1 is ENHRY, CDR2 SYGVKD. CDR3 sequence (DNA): TGTGCCATCAGAACTACTAGCGGGAGCCGGGATGAGCAGTTCTTC. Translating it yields CAIRTTSGSRDEQFF.